This TCR beta chain came from a study of tumor and adjacent non-tumor tissue in lung cancer. Study-wide context: The patients, 10 men and roughly 5 women, were 31 to 76 with stage I to III disease. Each sample yielded approximately 4 million productive TCRbeta reads on average.

Study conclusions and caveats: TCR diversity was significantly greater in tumor than normal lung tissue.

The count of this clonotype is one. Its matching antigen is unknown. Germline values: CDR1 DFQATT, CDR2 SNEGSKA (reference sequence). The CDR3 contains 13 residues. Between the trimmed V and J ends, which lost 6 bases and 2 bases, there was a span of 11 bases. The library came from three nested PCR rounds adapted from ARM-PCR protocols. TCRdb used MiXCR to reprocess the multiplex PCR reads, holding one entry per CDR3 protein. The sample lists 120,000 or so distinct CDR3 sequences; 66% were seen once. No cell sorting was done before RNA was extracted from the tissue. Between August and November 2014, newly diagnosed, chemotherapy-naive lung cancer patients underwent thoracic surgery in China.

This sequence joins TRBV20-1 and TRBJ1-5, with a tentative D call TRBD1 (5 bases). The sample comprised lung tumor tissue. The sequence was collected from a man aged 25 to 40 with non-small cell lung cancer. The CDR3 DNA is TGCAGTGCCGGGGGGGTTGGCAATCAGCCCCAGCATTTT. Translated: CSAGGVGNQPQHF.